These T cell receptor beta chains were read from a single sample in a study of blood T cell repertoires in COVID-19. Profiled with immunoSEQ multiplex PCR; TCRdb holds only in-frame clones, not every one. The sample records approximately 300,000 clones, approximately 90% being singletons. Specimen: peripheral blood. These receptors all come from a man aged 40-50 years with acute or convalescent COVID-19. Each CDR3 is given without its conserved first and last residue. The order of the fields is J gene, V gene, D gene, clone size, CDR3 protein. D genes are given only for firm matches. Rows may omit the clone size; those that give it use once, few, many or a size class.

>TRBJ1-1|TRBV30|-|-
AWSVFTGRAF
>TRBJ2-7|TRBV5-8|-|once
ASSLEQGWYEQY
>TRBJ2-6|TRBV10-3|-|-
AISESRRAGANVLT
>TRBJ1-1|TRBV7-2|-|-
ASSSPSDRNTEAF
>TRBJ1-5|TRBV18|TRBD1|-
ASSYRGNQPQH
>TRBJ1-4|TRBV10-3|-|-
AIISGYLDEKLF
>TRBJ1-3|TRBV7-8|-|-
ASSPVGEGLSGNTIY
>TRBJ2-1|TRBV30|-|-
AWSAGTSYNEQF
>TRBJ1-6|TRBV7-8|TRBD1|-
ASSLSGTGANNSPLH
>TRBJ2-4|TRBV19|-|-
ASIGLAKNIQY
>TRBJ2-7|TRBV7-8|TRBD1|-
ASSVGQVSYEQY
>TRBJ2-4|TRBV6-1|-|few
ASSEAPGVNIQY
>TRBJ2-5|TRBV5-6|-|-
ASSPWSGGETQY
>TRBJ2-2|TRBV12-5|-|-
ASGLGGTRNTGELF
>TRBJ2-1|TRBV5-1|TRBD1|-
ASSPGGSYNEQF
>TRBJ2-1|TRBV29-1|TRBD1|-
SVEMGTGYDEQF
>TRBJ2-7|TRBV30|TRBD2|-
AWSVGLAVYEQY
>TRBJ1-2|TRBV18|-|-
ASSPGNGYGYT
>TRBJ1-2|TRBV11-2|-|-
ASSLGAGSLYGYT
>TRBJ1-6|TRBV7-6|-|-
ASSPGGWNSPLH
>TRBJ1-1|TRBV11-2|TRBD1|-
ASSSNRGHTEAF
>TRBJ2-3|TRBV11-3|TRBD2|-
ASSDGLAGSKDTQY
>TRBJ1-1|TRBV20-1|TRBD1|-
SASYRDRGQEEAF
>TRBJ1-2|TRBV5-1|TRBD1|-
ASSLGTGSSGGYT
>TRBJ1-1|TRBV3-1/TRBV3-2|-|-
ASSQLSPWGGTEAF
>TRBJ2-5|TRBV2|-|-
ASSDGRAKETQY
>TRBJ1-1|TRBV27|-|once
ASGPQGALNTEAF
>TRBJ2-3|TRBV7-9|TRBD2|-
ASSLFSGGPTDTQY
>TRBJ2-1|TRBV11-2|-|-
ASTRPAGSTYNEQF
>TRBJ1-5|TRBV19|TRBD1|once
ASKDRGHSNQPQH
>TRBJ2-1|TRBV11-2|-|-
ASSLGLGFPYNEQF